The TCR beta chain described here comes from a study of blood T cell repertoires in COVID-19. The CDR3 runs 16 residues. CDR1 is SQVTM, CDR2 ANQGSEA, per germline. The ends lost 6 bases at V and 1 base at J; junction bases unmatched: 14. Authors' data handling: Reference gene primers were amplified, and this amplification served to estimate nucleated cell counts. The protocol was immunoSEQ multiplex PCR, while the TCRdb copy is restricted to in-frame clones and leaves out a portion. V and J calls and clone size are given by that table; D and trimming were obtained from the DNA. Seen here are under 250,000 clones, 70% to 90% observed once, and the top ten hold about a tenth.

The specimen sequenced was PBMCs or T cells enriched from blood (not recorded which). The TCR originated in a man under 40 who had recovered from COVID-19. This rearrangement joins TRBV29-1 to TRBJ2-5; 7 bases map to TRBD1. CDR3 region: CSVQPDHRGPQETQYF. Written as DNA, the CDR3 is TGCAGCGTCCAACCCGACCACAGGGGACCCCAAGAGACCCAGTACTTC.